The present entry profiles one T cell receptor (beta chain) with its context. The antigen is undetermined. These data originate in a study of graft-versus-host responses after intestinal transplantation. Overall study results and limits: Graft-donor T cell macrochimerism coincided with high graft-versus-host to host-versus-graft clonal ratios in allografts. Some GvH clones were seen earlier in gut or blood, suggesting intestinal origin.

Sequencing used immunoSEQ multiplex PCR; TCRdb keeps in-frame clones, though not all of them. Counted here are about 39,000 clones, 90% to 95% occurring once; the ten biggest clones make up around 0.2%. CDR1 and CDR2 from the germline V gene are MNHNS and SASEGT. The CDR3 spans 13 residues. Trimming cost V 3 bases and J 3 bases, with 8 bases left between them. The V gene is TRBV6-1, the J gene TRBJ1-1, with D possibly TRBD1 on 6 matching bases. The specimen was unstimulated CD8+ T cells sorted from spleen or lymph node cells, collected before transplant. The sequence was obtained from a human donor who was the organ donor for an intestinal transplant. Here the CDR3 DNA reads TGTGCCAGCAGTGAGGGGGCGCACACTGAAGCTTTCTTT. The encoded protein is CASSEGAHTEAFF.